These 27 T cell receptor beta chains came from one sample sequenced in a study of T cell responses to AZD1222 COVID-19 vaccine. Sequencing used immunoSEQ multiplex PCR; TCRdb keeps in-frame clones, though not all of them. The table lists about 160,000 clones, about 92% of them singletons. Here the sequenced sample was peripheral blood, taken 28 days after the second AZD1222 dose. These receptors came from an adult who received the AZD1222 COVID-19 vaccine.

CDR3 amino acids: CASRAGGGSNQPQHF. The CDR3 bases are TGTGCCAGCAGGGCAGGGGGTGGTAGCAATCAGCCCCAGCATTTT. J is TRBJ1-5 and V is TRBV2; 7 positions agree with TRBD1. The V segment lost 6 bases and the J segment 0 bases; nucleotides outside the gene matches: 5. The CDR3 runs 15 residues. The germline gives CDR1 SNHLY, CDR2 FYNNEI.

The chain couples TRBV20-1 to TRBJ1-1; 9 bases fit TRBD1. Germline V gives CDR1 DFQATT, CDR2 SNEGSKA (reference sequence). The CDR3 has 11 amino acids. The V gene end was trimmed by 6 bases and the J gene end by 10 bases; junction bases not matched to a gene: 6. CDR3 in amino acids: CSARTGERAFF. As DNA, the CDR3 is TGCAGTGCGCGGACAGGGGAAAGAGCTTTCTTT.

This rearrangement joins TRBV2 to TRBJ2-1, with 9 bases aligning to TRBD1. Germline V CDR1 and CDR2: SNHLY, FYNNEI. With V trimmed by 8 bases and J by 6 bases, 8 bases remained unmatched. The CDR3 sequence is 14 residues long. CDR3 nucleotide sequence: TGTGCCAGCCGGGACAGGGAGTTTAGCAATGAGCAGTTCTTC. The encoded protein is CASRDREFSNEQFF.

The J gene is TRBJ2-5, the V gene TRBV10-3; TRBD2 matches at 11 bases. Germline assignment: CDR1 ENHRY and CDR2 SYGVKD. J lost 2 bases, V lost 4 bases, and 3 bases had no gene match. The CDR3 is made up of 15 amino acids. CDR3 loop: CAISAASGGQETQYF. The CDR3 coding sequence is TGTGCCATCAGTGCTGCTAGCGGGGGGCAAGAGACCCAGTACTTC.

The rearrangement uses TRBV6-5 and TRBJ1-2; TRBD1 might be the D (6 bases). V was cut by 6 bases and J by 5 bases, with 10 bases left in between. The germline V gene encodes CDR1 MNHEY and CDR2 SVGAGI. This CDR3 region has 12 residues. Here the CDR3 reads CASRPGQYGYTF. As DNA, the CDR3 is TGTGCCAGCAGACCTGGACAGTATGGCTACACCTTC.

CDR3 bases: TGCGCCAGCAGCCTTGGGGCGGACAGAGTTAATCAGCCCCAGCATTTT. Encoded protein: CASSLGADRVNQPQHF. The chain joins TRBV4-1 to TRBJ1-5; possibly TRBD1 for D (6 bases). V was cut by 4 bases and J by 4 bases, with 17 bases left in between. Germline CDR1 MGHRA, CDR2 YSYEKL. The CDR3 covers 16 residues.

This clone showed up just once. The chain links TRBV6-1 to TRBJ1-2, with D unclear. This CDR3 contains 14 residues. V was shortened by 2 bases and J by 0 bases, with 7 bases between the two germline ends. CDR1 MNHNS and CDR2 SASEGT come from the germline V gene. The CDR3 DNA follows: TGTGCCAGCAGTGAATTGGTAACTAACTATGGCTACACCTTC. It translates to CASSELVTNYGYTF.

J is TRBJ1-3 and V is TRBV27; D is unresolved. The CDR3 consists of 17 residues. The V gene lost 0 bases and the J gene lost 0 bases, with 12 bases spanning the gap. Germline V CDR1 and CDR2: MNHEY, SMNVEV (reference sequence). The CDR3 DNA sequence: TGTGCCAGCAGTTTATCACCGGACCTACTCTCTGGAAACACCATATATTTT. It encodes CASSLSPDLLSGNTIYF.

The V gene is TRBV6-5, the J gene TRBJ2-3; 9 bases are a match to TRBD2. CDR3 size: 16 residues. Trimming cost V 4 bases and J 1 base; bases outside gene matches: 6. Per the germline V gene, CDR1 is MNHEY and CDR2 is SVGAGI. CDR3 nucleotide sequence: TGTGCCAGCAGTTTATCTTCTAGCGGGGGCACAGATACGCAGTATTTT. Encoded protein: CASSLSSSGGTDTQYF.

V and J are TRBV4-1 and TRBJ1-5; maybe TRBD1 (6 bases). The V gene's germline CDR1 is MGHRA and CDR2 YSYEKL. V lost 0 bases and J lost 7, with 10 bases in between. This CDR3 comprises 14 residues. This CDR3 reads CASSQDRGGQPQHF. The CDR3 DNA sequence: TGCGCCAGCAGCCAAGACAGGGGAGGCCAGCCCCAGCATTTT.

The V and J genes are TRBV7-9 and TRBJ1-3, with D unclear. The CDR3 contains 16 residues. CDR1 and CDR2 (germline): SEHNR, FQNEAQ (reference sequence). V was clipped by 3 bases and J by 0 bases, with 12 bases between them. The CDR3 region has the DNA TGTGCCAGCAGCTTCGGACGGATGAGCTCTGGAAACACCATATATTTT. Amino acid sequence: CASSFGRMSSGNTIYF. Filled out from reference TRBV7-9 and TRBJ1-3, the complete variable domain reads DTGVSQNPRHKITKRGQNVTFRCDPISEHNRLYWYRQTLGQGPEFLTYFQNEAQLEKSRLLSDRFSAERPKGSFSTLEIQRTEQGDSAMYLCASSFGRMSSGNTIYFGEGSWLTVV.

This rearrangement joins TRBV20-1 to TRBJ2-7; no clear D gene. Trimming left V 6 bases short and J 4 bases short, with 10 bases between. The V gene's germline CDR1 is DFQATT and CDR2 SNEGSKA (reference sequence). The CDR3 runs 11 residues. The CDR3, as DNA: TGCAGTGCGCCCCGTGTGTACGAGCAGTACTTC. Protein product: CSAPRVYEQYF.

This clone was seen just once. The rearrangement joins TRBV7-8 to TRBJ1-2, with 9 bases fitting TRBD1. V trimming: 3 bases; J trimming: 4 bases; junction bases outside the gene matches: 6. The CDR3 covers 15 residues. Germline CDR1 is SGHVS and CDR2 is FQNEAQ. The CDR3 sequence: CASSFARTGAYGYTF. CDR3 bases: TGTGCCAGCAGCTTCGCTCGGACAGGGGCCTATGGCTACACCTTC. Complete variable domain (other parts from reference TRBV7-8 and TRBJ1-2): GAGVSQSPRYKVAKRGQDVALRCDPISGHVSLFWYQQALGQGPEFLTYFQNEAQLDKSGLPSDRFFAERPEGSVSTLKIQRTQQEDSAVYLCASSFARTGAYGYTFGSGTRLTVV.

This chain joins TRBV9 and TRBJ2-7; no firm D call. The CDR3 loop spans 11 amino acids. Per the germline V gene, CDR1 is SGDLS and CDR2 is YYNGEE. Between the trimmed V and J ends, which lost 2 bases and 0 bases, there was a span of 0 bases. DNA of the CDR3: TGTGCCAGCAGCGTCTCCTACGAGCAGTACTTC. Residues: CASSVSYEQYF.

The chain recombines TRBV19 with TRBJ1-2; TRBD1 aligns across 7 bases. The length of the CDR3 is 15 residues. The germline CDR1 and CDR2 sequences are LNHDA and SQIVND (reference sequence). V trimming: 7 bases; J trimming: 8 bases; junction bases outside the gene matches: 16. CDR3 in DNA: TGTGCCAGTAACGACAGGGCCCTCGGCGGACGAGGCTACACCTTC. Translating it yields CASNDRALGGRGYTF.

The chain uses TRBV7-9 and TRBJ1-1; D unresolved. Germline CDR1 SEHNR, CDR2 FQNEAQ (reference sequence). Trimming removed 2 bases from V and 6 bases from J, with 13 bases in between. The CDR3 totals 14 residues. CDR3 DNA sequence: TGTGCCAGCAGCTTAAGTACAGCCCGCTCTGAAGCTTTCTTT. This encodes CASSLSTARSEAFF.

The chain uses TRBV11-2 and TRBJ2-1, with TRBD2 matching over 7 bases. Trimming at V came to 1 base and at J to 2 bases, leaving 2 bases not matched to a gene. CDR3 length equals 15 residues. The germline CDR1 and CDR2 sequences are SGHAT and FQNNGV. CDR3 DNA sequence: TGTGCCAGCAGCTTAGTCGCGGGGGCCTACAATGAGCAGTTCTTC. As protein: CASSLVAGAYNEQFF.

In its sample, this clone was seen once. The rearrangement links TRBV6-5 to TRBJ2-7; TRBD1 aligns across 9 bases. The CDR3 is 15 amino acids. CDR1 and CDR2 (germline): MNHEY, SVGAGI. Unmatched junction bases numbered 6, after V lost 2 bases and J lost 4 bases. The CDR3 is CASSYLRDRVYEQYF. The CDR3 bases are TGTGCCAGCAGTTACCTCCGGGACAGGGTTTACGAGCAGTACTTC.

CDR3 protein: CASSIFGQVTSYEQYF. Here the CDR3 DNA reads TGTGCCAGCAGCATTTTCGGACAGGTAACCTCCTACGAGCAGTACTTC. This sequence joins TRBV21-1 and TRBJ2-7; TRBD1 reflects the table's D call only, with no check against the DNA. TRBV21-1 is tagged as a pseudogene. CDR3 size: 16 residues.

The rearrangement joins TRBV11-2 to TRBJ1-6, with a tentative D call TRBD1 (5 bases). Deletions cut 1 base from V and 8 bases from J, with 12 bases between. CDR1 and CDR2 from the germline V gene are SGHAT and FQNNGV. The CDR3 consists of 15 residues. The CDR3 here is CASSLVGDSYSPLHF. The CDR3 DNA sequence: TGTGCCAGCAGCTTAGTTGGAGACAGTTATTCACCCCTCCACTTT.

The V and J genes are TRBV7-9 and TRBJ1-2, with no clear D. Trimming took off 3 bases at V and 3 bases at J, with 5 bases between the two ends. From germline, CDR1 is SEHNR and CDR2 FQNEAQ (reference sequence). The CDR3 runs to 12 residues. The CDR3 is CASSFQDYGYTF. CDR3 in DNA: TGTGCCAGCAGCTTCCAGGACTATGGCTACACCTTC.

This chain joins TRBV5-1 and TRBJ2-7; 7 bases agree with TRBD1. Unmatched junction bases numbered 12, after V lost 1 base and J lost 2 bases. CDR1 is SGHRS and CDR2 is YFSETQ in the germline V gene. The CDR3 consists of 17 residues. The CDR3 DNA follows: TGCGCCAGCAGCTTGAGTTGGGTGACAGGGCGTACCTACGAGCAGTACTTC. This sequence encodes CASSLSWVTGRTYEQYF.

The V gene is TRBV24-1, the J gene TRBJ1-3; no clear D gene. The CDR3 has 18 amino acids. V was clipped by 0 bases and J by 0 bases, with 14 bases between them. Germline CDR1 reads KGHDR; CDR2 reads SFDVKD. CDR3 bases: TGTGCCACCAGTGATTTGGAGGACCGTTTATTCTCTGGAAACACCATATATTTT. Translated, it gives CATSDLEDRLFSGNTIYF.

J is TRBJ1-2 and V is TRBV7-9; 10 nucleotides match TRBD1. The germline CDR1 and CDR2 sequences are SEHNR and FQNEAQ (reference sequence). This CDR3 comprises 16 residues. With 4 bases clipped from V and 6 bases from J, the junction kept 11 bases outside the gene matches. The CDR3 here is CASSSRADRGLDGYTF. For the CDR3, the DNA is TGTGCCAGCAGCTCCCGAGCAGACAGGGGGCTTGATGGCTACACCTTC.

The V gene is TRBV15, the J gene TRBJ1-5, with D possibly TRBD1 on 5 matching bases. The germline V gene encodes CDR1 LNHNV and CDR2 YYDKDF (reference sequence). Deletions cut 1 base from V and 0 bases from J, with 10 bases between. The CDR3 runs 16 residues. CDR3 DNA: TGTGCCACCAGCAGAGGGGTGGGACTTAGCAATCAGCCCCAGCATTTT. It specifies CATSRGVGLSNQPQHF. The whole variable domain, filled in from reference TRBV15 and TRBJ1-5, reads DAMVIQNPRYQVTQFGKPVTLSCSQTLNHNVMYWYQQKSSQAPKLLFHYYDKDFNNEADTPDNFQSRRPNTSFCFLDIRSPGLGDTAMYLCATSRGVGLSNQPQHFGDGTRLSIL.

This clone was seen a few times. The chain couples TRBV5-1 to TRBJ1-1; the D is unclear. Germline V gene sequence: CDR1 SGHRS, CDR2 YFSETQ. This CDR3 has 14 amino acids. Deletions cut 4 bases from V and 5 bases from J, with 15 bases between. CDR3 in amino acids: CASSEYRPTTEAFF. DNA for the CDR3: TGCGCCAGCAGCGAATATCGGCCTACTACTGAAGCTTTCTTT. The full variable domain, with the rest looked up from reference TRBV5-1 and TRBJ1-1, is KAGVTQTPRYLIKTRGQQVTLSCSPISGHRSVSWYQQTPGQGLQFLFEYFSETQRNKGNFPGRFSGRQFSNSRSEMNVSTLELGDSALYLCASSEYRPTTEAFFGQGTRLTVV.

The V gene is TRBV12-5, the J gene TRBJ2-7, with D hard to call. The CDR3 consists of 12 residues. Trimming took 5 bases from V and 2 from J, leaving 7 bases between them. Germline lookup yields CDR1 LGHNT and CDR2 FRNRAP. The CDR3 DNA sequence: TGTGCTAGTGGTCCCTATCCCTACGAGCAGTACTTC. It codes for CASGPYPYEQYF.